Below are 8 T cell receptor beta chains sequenced from a single sample in a study of T cell responses to AZD1222 COVID-19 vaccine. Some clones are missing from TCRdb's copy, which holds only in-frame ones; the method was immunoSEQ multiplex PCR. The sample holds over 150,000 clones, 90% seen once. This specimen consisted of peripheral blood, obtained on day 0 of AZD1222 vaccination. The receptors here all came from an adult in good health.

This chain connects TRBV20-1 to TRBJ1-2, with D unclear. There are 10 residues in the CDR3. V shed 6 bases and J shed 8 bases, with 10 bases lying between them. Germline V lookup: CDR1 DFQATT, CDR2 SNEGSKA (reference sequence). The CDR3 bases are TGCAGTGCCCTTACGCGGGGCTACACCTTC. Its protein product is CSALTRGYTF.

This clone is a singleton in its sample. V is TRBV12-3 or TRBV12-4 and J is TRBJ1-1; the D gene is possibly TRBD1 (5 bases). This CDR3 is built from 12 residues. The V and J ends lost 7 bases and 8 bases respectively, with 14 bases between them. CDR3 sequence reads: CASIGGEAEAFF. The CDR3 DNA is TGTGCCAGCATCGGGGGGGAAGCAGAAGCTTTCTTT.

The chain links TRBV7-9 to TRBJ2-2, with TRBD2 as a possible D gene (5 bases). This CDR3 contains 15 residues. Looked up from germline, CDR1 is SEHNR and CDR2 is FQNEAQ (reference sequence). V was shortened by 3 bases and J by 6 bases, with 14 bases between the two germline ends. CDR3 coding DNA: TGTGCCAGCAGCTTGGGAGTGTTCGGTGCCGGGGAGCTGTTTTTT. Translating gives CASSLGVFGAGELFF.

The rearrangement links TRBV6-5 to TRBJ2-7, with D possibly TRBD2 on 5 matching bases. This CDR3 contains 14 residues. The germline V gene has CDR1 MNHEY and CDR2 SVGAGI. Trimming pared 7 bases from V and 4 bases from J, leaving 17 bases between. In DNA, the CDR3 is TGTGCCAGCACCCCCCGGGGAGAAACTTACGAGCAGTACTTC. Its translation: CASTPRGETYEQYF.

This clone was counted only a few times. V and J are TRBV3-1 (or the pseudogene TRBV3-2) and TRBJ2-7, with D possibly being TRBD1 or TRBD2 (5 bases each). Between the trimmed V and J ends, which lost 1 base and 4 bases, there was a span of 17 bases. Germline CDR1 reads LGHDT; CDR2 reads YNNKEL (reference sequence). This CDR3 spans 16 amino acids. For the CDR3, the DNA is TGTGCCAGCAGCCAAGGGCAGGGTAATGGGAGATACGAGCAGTACTTC. Protein product: CASSQGQGNGRYEQYF.

V gene TRBV29-1 combines with J gene TRBJ1-2; D ambiguous. CDR1 and CDR2 from the germline V gene are SQVTM and ANQGSEA. CDR3 length equals 12 residues. Trimming stripped 3 bases from V and 4 bases from J, with 9 bases between. This chain's CDR3 is CSVDYSPYGYTF. The CDR3 nucleotides are TGCAGCGTTGACTACAGCCCCTATGGCTACACCTTC.

CDR3 loop: CASSQDPQPAKNIQYF. The CDR3 bases are TGCGCCAGCAGCCAAGACCCGCAGCCAGCCAAAAACATTCAGTACTTC. This chain links TRBV4-3 with TRBJ2-4; D gene unclear. Germline V lookup: CDR1 LGHNA, CDR2 YSLEER. V lost 0 bases, J lost 0 bases, and 9 bases lay in between. This CDR3 is 16 amino acids long.

A note on this clone: Other DNA sequences in this specimen translate into the identical CDR3. The chain uses TRBV11-2 and TRBJ2-2; the D is unclear. This CDR3 has 13 residues. Germline CDR1 and CDR2: SGHAT and FQNNGV. V lost 0 bases and J 4 bases, leaving 3 bases between the germline ends. The CDR3 sequence: CASSLEPTGELFF. The CDR3 bases are TGTGCCAGCAGCTTAGAGCCCACCGGGGAGCTGTTTTTT.